The clone carrying this TCR beta chain was observed at least ten times. This entry belongs to a study of spatial heterogeneity in lung cancer. The overall study: Sequencing covered available follow-up PBMC samples collected a median of roughly two years after resection. Sequencing consistently turned up more beta-chain sequences than alpha-chain sequences.

Using its own MiXCR run on the 5' RACE reads, TCRdb lists one record per CDR3 protein. Counted here are fewer than 30,000 distinct CDR3 sequences, 4.5% to 7.5% occurring once; the ten biggest clones make up around 20%. Trimming cost V 1 base and J 1 base, with 11 bases left between them. The CDR3 covers 15 residues. The germline V gene has CDR1 MDHEN and CDR2 SYDVKM. Time point defined: blood at routine non-recurrence follow-up after resection. Unsorted tumor, nontumor lung tissue or cryopreserved PBMC supplied the whole RNA. The specimen comprised PBMCs, sampled at follow-up. The TCR comes from a male donor with early-stage non-small cell lung cancer. The V call is TRBV28, the J call TRBJ2-7; D gene uncertain. The CDR3 coding sequence is TGTGCCAGCAGTTTATCGTCAGGCGGATCCTACGAGCAGTACTTC. Translating it yields CASSLSSGGSYEQYF.